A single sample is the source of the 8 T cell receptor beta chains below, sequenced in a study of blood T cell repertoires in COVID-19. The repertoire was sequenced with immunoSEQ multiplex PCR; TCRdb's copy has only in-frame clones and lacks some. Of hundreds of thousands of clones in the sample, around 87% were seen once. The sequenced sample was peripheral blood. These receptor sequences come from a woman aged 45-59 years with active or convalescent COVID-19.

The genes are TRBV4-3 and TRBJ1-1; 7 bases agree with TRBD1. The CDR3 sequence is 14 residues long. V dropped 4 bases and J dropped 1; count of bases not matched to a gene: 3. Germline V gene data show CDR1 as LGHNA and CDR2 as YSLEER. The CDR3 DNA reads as TGCGCCAGCAGCCGAGGGACAGAGAACACTGAAGCTTTCTTT. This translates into CASSRGTENTEAFF.

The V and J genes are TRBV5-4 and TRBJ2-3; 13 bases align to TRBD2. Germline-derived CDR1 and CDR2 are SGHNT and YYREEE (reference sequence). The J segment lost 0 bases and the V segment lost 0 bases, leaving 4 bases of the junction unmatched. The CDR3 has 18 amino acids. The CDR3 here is CASSLGGLAGVSTDTQYF. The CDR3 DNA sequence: TGTGCCAGCAGCTTGGGCGGACTAGCGGGAGTTAGCACAGATACGCAGTATTTT.

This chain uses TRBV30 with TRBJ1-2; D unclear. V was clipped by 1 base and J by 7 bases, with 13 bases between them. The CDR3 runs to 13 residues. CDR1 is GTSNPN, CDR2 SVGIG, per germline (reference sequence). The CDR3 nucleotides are TGTGCCTGGAGTGGAGCCAGCCGAGGTGGCTACACCTTC. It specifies CAWSGASRGGYTF.

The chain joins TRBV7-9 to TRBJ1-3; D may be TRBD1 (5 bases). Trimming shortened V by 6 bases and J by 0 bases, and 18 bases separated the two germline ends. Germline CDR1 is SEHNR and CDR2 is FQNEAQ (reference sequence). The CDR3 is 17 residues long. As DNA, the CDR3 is TGTGCCAGCAGGGCACACGTCCAGGGCTTCTCTGGAAACACCATATATTTT. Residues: CASRAHVQGFSGNTIYF.

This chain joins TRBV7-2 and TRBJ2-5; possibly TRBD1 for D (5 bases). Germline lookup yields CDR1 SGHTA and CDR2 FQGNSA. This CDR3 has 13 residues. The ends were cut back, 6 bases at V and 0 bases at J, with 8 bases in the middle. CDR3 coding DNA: TGTGCCAGCAGTAGGACAAACCAAGAGACCCAGTACTTC. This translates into CASSRTNQETQYF.

The CDR3 here is CASSQDKRTSGGADTQYF. Here the CDR3 DNA reads TGCGCCAGCAGCCAAGATAAGAGGACTAGCGGGGGAGCAGATACGCAGTATTTT. The chain carries TRBV4-1 and TRBJ2-3, with TRBD2 matching over 13 bases. The J segment lost 4 bases and the V segment lost 0 bases, leaving 7 bases of the junction unmatched. The V gene's germline CDR1 is MGHRA and CDR2 YSYEKL. CDR3 length: 18 residues.

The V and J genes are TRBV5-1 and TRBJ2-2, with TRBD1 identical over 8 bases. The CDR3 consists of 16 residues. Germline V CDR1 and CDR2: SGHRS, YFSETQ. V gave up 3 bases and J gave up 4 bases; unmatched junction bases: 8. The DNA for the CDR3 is TGCGCCAGCAGCTATTCAGGGGGCTCTAGCACCGGGGAGCTGTTTTTT. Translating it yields CASSYSGGSSTGELFF.

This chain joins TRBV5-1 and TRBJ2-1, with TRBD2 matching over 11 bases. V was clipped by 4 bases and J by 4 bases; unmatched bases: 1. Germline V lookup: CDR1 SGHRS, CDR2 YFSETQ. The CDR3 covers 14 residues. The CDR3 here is CASSRTSGYNEQFF. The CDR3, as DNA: TGCGCCAGCAGCCGGACTAGCGGGTACAATGAGCAGTTCTTC.